Each of the 21 T cell receptor beta chains below was sequenced from the same sample in a study of CD8 T cells in Susac syndrome. It was with random hexamers that about 0.45 to 1 ug RNA was reverse transcribed. One entry per CDR3 protein, called by TCRdb with MiXCR from the immunoSEQ multiplex PCR reads. Here the sample spans some 130,000 distinct CDR3 sequences, over 90% being singletons. Sequencing used CD4+ T cells from PBMCs. Receptor source: a human donor in good health.

The chain joins TRBV5-1 to TRBJ2-5, with D possibly TRBD1 on 6 matching bases. CDR3 length equals 12 residues. From germline, CDR1 is SGHRS and CDR2 YFSETQ. Trimming removed 5 bases at V and 4 bases at J, with 9 bases between. CDR3 sequence: CASRGAGETQYF. The CDR3 DNA follows: TGCGCCAGCAGGGGGGCAGGAGAGACCCAGTACTTC. Using reference TRBV5-1 and TRBJ2-5 for the parts outside the CDR3, the full variable domain is KAGVTQTPRYLIKTRGQQVTLSCSPISGHRSVSWYQQTPGQGLQFLFEYFSETQRNKGNFPGRFSGRQFSNSRSEMNVSTLELGDSALYLCASRGAGETQYFGPGTRLLVL.

The rearrangement uses TRBV18 and TRBJ1-4; TRBD1 matches at 7 bases. The trim removed 7 bases at V and 2 bases at J, leaving 19 bases unmatched. The CDR3 loop spans 19 amino acids. CDR1 and CDR2 from the germline V gene are KGHSH and LQKENI. This CDR3 reads CASLLLRDSLESTNEKLFF. The DNA for the CDR3 is TGTGCCAGCTTATTACTCCGGGACAGCCTTGAATCGACTAATGAAAAACTGTTTTTT.

The genes are TRBV2 and TRBJ1-6, with 9 bases that match TRBD1. V lost 9 bases, J lost 10 bases, and 10 bases stayed unmatched. This CDR3 is 14 amino acids long. Germline V gene lookup returns CDR1 SNHLY and CDR2 FYNNEI. For the CDR3, the DNA is TGTGCCAGTTTACAGGGGGCGAAGTTGTCACCCCTCCACTTT. Its protein product is CASLQGAKLSPLHF.

This clonotype is a singleton in its sample. CDR3 nucleotides: TGTGCCAGCAGGAGGGTAGCGGTGGGTACGGGCGAGCAGTACTTC. Translating it yields CASRRVAVGTGEQYF. This sequence joins TRBV2 and TRBJ2-7; TRBD2 is a possible D gene (6 bases). The CDR3 loop spans 15 amino acids. CDR1 is SNHLY and CDR2 is FYNNEI in the germline V gene. The V end lost 6 bases, the J end lost 6 bases, and 21 bases lay between the germline ends.

This chain uses TRBV5-6 with TRBJ1-1, with no clear D. V dropped 0 bases and J dropped 5 bases, with 5 bases sitting between them. CDR1 and CDR2 from the germline V gene are SGHDT and YYEEEE. The CDR3 spans 12 residues. The CDR3 DNA reads as TGTGCCAGCAGCTTGGCGCGGACTGAAGCTTTCTTT. It is translated as CASSLARTEAFF.

This chain connects TRBV20-1 to TRBJ2-5, with D unclear. Germline CDR1 is DFQATT and CDR2 is SNEGSKA (reference sequence). The CDR3 covers 12 residues. Trimming took 3 bases from V and 4 from J, leaving 9 bases between them. The CDR3 DNA sequence: TGCAGTGCTAGTGGCTCCCGAGAGACCCAGTACTTC. Translating it yields CSASGSRETQYF.

The chain links TRBV6-6 to TRBJ1-4; D may be TRBD1 (5 bases). The CDR3 consists of 13 residues. CDR1 is MNHNY and CDR2 is SVGAGI in the germline V gene (reference sequence). V was shortened by 6 bases and J by 7 bases, with 12 bases between the two germline ends. The CDR3 nucleotides are TGTGCCAGCAGGGAGGGGCAAATTGAAAAACTGTTTTTT. Protein product: CASREGQIEKLFF.

The J gene is TRBJ2-3, the V gene TRBV4-2, with TRBD2 matching 12 bases. Looked up from germline, CDR1 is LGHNA and CDR2 is YNFKEQ. V gave up 2 bases and J gave up 0 bases; unmatched junction bases: 9. The CDR3 has 19 amino acids. Here the CDR3 reads CASSQPLTSGSTSTDTQYF. DNA for the CDR3: TGTGCCAGCAGCCAACCCTTGACTAGCGGGAGTACGAGCACAGATACGCAGTATTTT.

The J gene is TRBJ2-7, the V gene TRBV28; D ambiguous. CDR1 and CDR2 (germline): MDHEN, SYDVKM. The V gene lost 3 bases and the J gene lost 9 bases, with 15 bases spanning the gap. The CDR3 has 13 amino acids. The CDR3 region has the DNA TGTGCCAGCAGTTTCCCCACAGCGTTCGGGCAGTACTTC. The encoded protein is CASSFPTAFGQYF.

V and J are TRBV19 and TRBJ1-5; 7 nucleotides agree with TRBD1. V was clipped by 7 bases and J by 5 bases; unmatched bases: 11. The CDR3 length is 15 residues. Germline V gives CDR1 LNHDA, CDR2 SQIVND (reference sequence). This chain's CDR3 is CASTLGGGAYQPQHF. CDR3 coding DNA: TGTGCCAGTACCCTGGGAGGGGGCGCGTATCAGCCCCAGCATTTT.

This clonotype has only one observation. This sequence joins TRBV7-9 and TRBJ2-7; possibly TRBD2 for D (6 bases). There are 12 residues in the CDR3. V lost 7 bases and J lost 7, with 14 bases in between. The germline V gene encodes CDR1 SEHNR and CDR2 FQNEAQ (reference sequence). In DNA form, the CDR3 reads TGTGCCAGCACCCTCGGGGGAGGTGAGCAGTACTTC. Translating gives CASTLGGGEQYF.

The genes are TRBV7-2 and TRBJ1-5; tentatively, D is TRBD1 (6 bases). V lost 5 bases and J lost 3, with 8 bases in between. CDR1 is SGHTA, CDR2 FQGNSA, per germline. The CDR3 runs 13 residues. CDR3 nucleotide sequence: TGTGCCAGCAGCAACAGGGACAATCAGCCCCAGCATTTT. This gives the protein CASSNRDNQPQHF. Variable domain in full (rest from reference TRBV7-2 and TRBJ1-5): GAGVSQSPSNKVTEKGKDVELRCDPISGHTALYWYRQSLGQGLEFLIYFQGNSAPDKSGLPSDRFSAERTGGSVSTLTIQRTQQEDSAVYLCASSNRDNQPQHFGDGTRLSIL.

CDR3 in amino acids: CASSEGSYEQYF. CDR3 nucleotides: TGTGCCAGCAGTGAAGGGTCCTACGAGCAGTACTTC. The rearrangement uses TRBV2 and TRBJ2-7; D remains unclear. In germline, CDR1 is SNHLY, CDR2 FYNNEI. CDR3 length: 12 residues. V was cut by 1 base and J by 1 base, with 2 bases left in between.

The chain has TRBV6-4 and TRBJ2-1; D possibly matches TRBD1 or TRBD2 (5 bases each). Trimming took 4 bases from V and 9 from J, leaving 13 bases between them. Germline lookup yields CDR1 MRHNA and CDR2 SNTAGT. This CDR3 region has 13 residues. This CDR3 is CASSVGPSGEQFF. The CDR3 DNA reads TGTGCCAGCAGTGTGGGGCCAAGCGGTGAGCAGTTCTTC.

This chain links TRBV19 with TRBJ1-1, with D maybe TRBD1 (5 bases). CDR1 and CDR2 (germline): LNHDA, SQIVND (reference sequence). The germline V and J ends were trimmed by 7 bases and 5 bases, with 17 bases remaining between them. CDR3 length: 14 residues. The CDR3 protein is CASIRLVGGTEAFF. Here the CDR3 DNA reads TGTGCCAGTATCCGTCTGGTGGGGGGGACTGAAGCTTTCTTT.

Only one count was recorded for this clonotype. V is TRBV3-1 and J is TRBJ1-1; D is unresolved. The CDR3 runs to 15 residues. Germline V lookup: CDR1 LGHDT, CDR2 YNNKEL (reference sequence). Deletions cut 2 bases from V and 2 bases from J, with 12 bases between. The CDR3 region is CASSQQASVNTEAFF. The CDR3, as DNA: TGTGCCAGCAGCCAACAGGCCTCCGTAAACACTGAAGCTTTCTTT.

The chain joins TRBV3-1 to TRBJ2-7; D is perhaps TRBD2 (5 bases). The germline CDR1 and CDR2 sequences are LGHDT and YNNKEL (reference sequence). The ends were cut back, 4 bases at V and 0 bases at J, with 16 bases in the middle. The CDR3 length is 16 residues. The CDR3 loop is CASSRPGNLDSYEQYF. The CDR3 DNA is TGTGCCAGCAGCCGTCCCGGGAATTTAGACTCCTACGAGCAGTACTTC.

The chain links TRBV24-1 to TRBJ2-1; D not resolved. Per the germline V gene, CDR1 is KGHDR and CDR2 is SFDVKD. The V end lost 3 bases, the J end lost 8 bases, and 16 bases lay between the germline ends. The CDR3 spans 15 residues. The CDR3 reads CATSDSIAVGYEQFF. The CDR3, as DNA: TGTGCCACCAGTGATAGTATCGCGGTCGGCTATGAGCAGTTCTTC.

This clonotype was seen only a few times. The chain carries TRBV18 and TRBJ2-5; 14 nucleotides align to TRBD2. Germline CDR1 is KGHSH and CDR2 is LQKENI. This CDR3 comprises 17 residues. V was clipped by 6 bases and J by 1 base; unmatched bases: 7. The CDR3 sequence: CASSLGTSGSGQETQYF. As DNA, the CDR3 is TGTGCCAGCTCCCTCGGGACTAGCGGGAGTGGCCAAGAGACCCAGTACTTC.

The V and J genes are TRBV18 and TRBJ2-3; TRBD2 matches 7 bases. J gave up 4 bases and V 0 bases, and 7 bases lay outside the gene matches. CDR1 and CDR2 (germline): KGHSH, LQKENI. CDR3 length: 16 amino acids. This CDR3 reads CASSPPGTIFSDTQYF. As DNA, the CDR3 is TGTGCCAGCTCACCACCCGGGACTATATTCTCAGATACGCAGTATTTT.

J is TRBJ2-1 and V is TRBV3-1; D assignment may be TRBD1 or TRBD2 (5 bases each). Trimming pared 0 bases from V and 11 bases from J, leaving 23 bases between. CDR3 size: 17 residues. Looked up from germline, CDR1 is LGHDT and CDR2 is YNNKEL (reference sequence). The CDR3: CASSQDPTGASSGKQFF. The CDR3 region has the DNA TGTGCCAGCAGCCAAGACCCCACAGGCGCCTCGTCGGGAAAGCAGTTCTTC.